The T cell receptor beta chain under discussion was sequenced for a study of T-cell memory formation after mild COVID-19. The CDR3 runs to 15 residues. Trimming at V came to 1 base and at J to 4 bases, leaving 4 bases not matched to a gene. Germline V gives CDR1 MGHRA, CDR2 YSYEKL. MiXCR was run by TCRdb on the 5' RACE reads, yielding one entry per CDR3 protein. The sample shows 300,000 to 400,000 distinct CDR3 sequences, around 15% of them seen only once. V gene TRBV4-1 combines with J gene TRBJ2-4, with 7 bases identical to TRBD1. Sequenced: PBMCs or a T cell subset sorted from them (not recorded which). The sequence was obtained from a man between 18 and 29 years old who had mild COVID-19 (a few samples of this study predate the infection). Cell type and time point are not known. For the CDR3, the DNA is TGCGCCAGCAGCCAAGGGGGGACAGTAAAAAACATTCAGTACTTC. It specifies CASSQGGTVKNIQYF.